This entry lists 18 T cell receptor beta chains sequenced from one sample in a study of cytomegalovirus exposure and HLA in healthy donors. The PCR ran on 60 Vbeta and 13 Jbeta primers. Produced via immunoSEQ multiplex PCR; TCRdb's table is partial and in-frame only. Of some 120,000 clones in the sample, 60% to 85% are singletons; the top ten hold approximately 6%. Sequenced sample: PBMCs. These receptors originate from a woman between 35 and 50 years old in good health and CMV-seronegative.

The V and J genes are TRBV15 and TRBJ2-7; D is uncertain. Germline V gene data show CDR1 as LNHNV and CDR2 as YYDKDF (reference sequence). CDR3 size: 14 residues. The ends were cut back, 3 bases at V and 5 bases at J, with 14 bases in the middle. CDR3: CATSRMQAPDEQYF. The CDR3 bases are TGTGCCACCAGCAGGATGCAGGCCCCGGACGAGCAGTACTTC. Full variable domain (outside the CDR3, taken from reference TRBV15 and TRBJ2-7): DAMVIQNPRYQVTQFGKPVTLSCSQTLNHNVMYWYQQKSSQAPKLLFHYYDKDFNNEADTPDNFQSRRPNTSFCFLDIRSPGLGDTAMYLCATSRMQAPDEQYFGPGTRLTVT.

J is TRBJ1-4 and V is TRBV20-1; D gene unclear. The germline V gene has CDR1 DFQATT and CDR2 SNEGSKA (reference sequence). The CDR3 runs to 10 residues. The V gene lost 6 bases and the J gene lost 8 bases, with 7 bases spanning the gap. The CDR3 sequence: CSAPYEKLFF. The CDR3 DNA reads as TGCAGTGCGCCCTACGAAAAACTGTTTTTT.

The CDR3 DNA sequence: TGTGCCAGCTCACCATCGACAGGGGATACTGAAGCTTTCTTT. It is translated as CASSPSTGDTEAFF. The chain joins TRBV18 to TRBJ1-1; 8 bases align to TRBD1. The CDR3 totals 14 residues. After removal of 2 bases from V and 5 bases from J, the junction contained 4 bases not matched to a gene. Germline V lookup: CDR1 KGHSH, CDR2 LQKENI.

The chain is built from TRBV15 and TRBJ2-2, with 7 bases matching TRBD1. V lost 7 bases to trimming and J lost 1 base; unmatched junction nucleotides: 3. Germline V gives CDR1 LNHNV, CDR2 YYDKDF (reference sequence). The CDR3 has 14 residues. DNA for the CDR3: TGTGCCACCACCGACAGGGTGAACACCGGGGAGCTGTTTTTT. This sequence encodes CATTDRVNTGELFF.

The table lists this clone with a few counts. This chain joins TRBV6-5 and TRBJ2-1; D uncertain. Germline V CDR1 and CDR2: MNHEY, SVGAGI. V dropped 2 bases and J dropped 4 bases, with 9 bases sitting between them. The CDR3 spans 14 residues. CDR3 sequence: CASSYEASYNEQFF. CDR3 in DNA: TGTGCCAGCAGTTACGAAGCCTCGTACAATGAGCAGTTCTTC.

The chain uses TRBV18 and TRBJ1-2; 9 positions match TRBD1. This CDR3 is 16 amino acids long. The V gene's germline CDR1 is KGHSH and CDR2 LQKENI. Trimming at V came to 6 bases and at J to 4 bases, leaving 12 bases not matched to a gene. This CDR3 reads CASSWDRAAAGYGYTF. As DNA, the CDR3 is TGTGCCAGCTCCTGGGACAGGGCGGCAGCAGGCTATGGCTACACCTTC.

The chain combines TRBV28 with TRBJ2-7; D not certain. V lost 3 bases, J lost 3 bases, and 9 bases lay in between. This CDR3 is built from 13 residues. From germline, CDR1 is MDHEN and CDR2 SYDVKM. The CDR3: CASSLVENYEQYF. CDR3 nucleotides: TGTGCCAGCAGTTTGGTGGAGAACTACGAGCAGTACTTC.

This clone was counted only a few times. The chain recombines TRBV7-9 with TRBJ2-3, with 8 bases identical to TRBD2. Germline trimming cut 1 base from V and 2 bases from J; bases unmatched to any gene: 2. From germline, CDR1 is SEHNR and CDR2 FQNEAQ (reference sequence). This CDR3 has 15 residues. CDR3 residues: CASSLVGRVTDTQYF. CDR3 DNA: TGTGCCAGCAGCTTAGTCGGGAGGGTCACAGATACGCAGTATTTT.

The genes are TRBV7-6 and TRBJ2-2; tentative D call: TRBD2 (6 bases). From germline, CDR1 is SGHVS and CDR2 FNYEAQ. The CDR3 covers 12 residues. Trimming cost V 10 bases and J 5 bases, with 11 bases left between them. As DNA, the CDR3 is TGTGCCACCGCAGCGGGTACCGGGGAGCTGTTTTTT. This codes for CATAAGTGELFF.

J is TRBJ2-7 and V is TRBV2; weak D call: TRBD2 (5 bases). The CDR3 contains 13 residues. Germline CDR1 reads SNHLY; CDR2 reads FYNNEI. Trimming stripped 7 bases from V and 6 bases from J, with 16 bases between. The CDR3 loop reads CASTSFGAGEQYF. The CDR3 DNA sequence: TGTGCCAGCACCTCATTCGGCGCGGGCGAGCAGTACTTC.

The rearrangement uses TRBV19 and TRBJ1-1; D call uncertain. There are 13 residues in the CDR3. V lost 3 bases and J 1 base, leaving 6 bases between the germline ends. Germline values: CDR1 LNHDA, CDR2 SQIVND (reference sequence). CDR3 bases: TGTGCCAGTAGTATTTCAGGGAACACTGAAGCTTTCTTT. Translating gives CASSISGNTEAFF.

This clone was counted a few times. The chain uses TRBV7-3 and TRBJ1-1; a weak D match, TRBD1 (5 bases). The CDR3 spans 14 residues. CDR1 is SGHTA, CDR2 FQGTGA, per germline. The V end was cut by 6 bases, the J end by 4 bases, with 15 bases between. This chain's CDR3 is CASSFTGGTTEAFF. Here the CDR3 DNA reads TGTGCCAGCAGTTTTACCGGGGGGACCACTGAAGCTTTCTTT.

There are a few counts of this clone. This chain links TRBV5-1 with TRBJ2-3; maybe TRBD2 (6 bases). This CDR3 is 14 amino acids long. Germline CDR1 SGHRS, CDR2 YFSETQ. V dropped 0 bases and J dropped 4 bases, with 9 bases sitting between them. The CDR3 bases are TGCGCCAGCAGCTTGGTCCCTAGCGCAGATACGCAGTATTTT. Residues: CASSLVPSADTQYF.

The chain is built from TRBV18 and TRBJ1-6; TRBD1 might be the D (5 bases). This CDR3 comprises 17 residues. Germline CDR1 is KGHSH and CDR2 is LQKENI. Between the trimmed V and J ends, which lost 3 bases and 9 bases, there was a span of 21 bases. CDR3 DNA sequence: TGTGCCAGCTCACCTCTGGAGGGGTTCGCATTGGGTTCACCCCTCCACTTT. Translating it yields CASSPLEGFALGSPLHF.

The V call is TRBV5-1, the J call TRBJ2-4; 7 bases fit TRBD2. CDR1 and CDR2 (germline): SGHRS, YFSETQ. The V gene end was trimmed by 0 bases and the J gene end by 8 bases; junction bases not matched to a gene: 8. The CDR3 totals 15 residues. The CDR3 nucleotides read TGCGCCAGCAGCTTGGGCGGGAGAACAGTCGACATTCAGTACTTC. It translates to CASSLGGRTVDIQYF.

To note about this clone: The same CDR3 arises from other DNA sequences in this sample as well. The chain carries TRBV19 and TRBJ1-5; 8 bases line up with TRBD1. This CDR3 contains 13 residues. In germline, CDR1 is LNHDA, CDR2 SQIVND (reference sequence). After removal of 5 bases from V and 7 bases from J, the junction contained 4 bases not matched to a gene. CDR3 sequence: CASSRDRGQPQHF. In nucleotides, the CDR3 is TGTGCCAGTAGTCGTGACAGGGGACAGCCCCAGCATTTT.

V gene TRBV4-1 combines with J gene TRBJ1-5, with unresolved D. CDR1 and CDR2 (germline): MGHRA, YSYEKL. The length of the CDR3 is 14 residues. Trimming shortened V by 3 bases and J by 1 base, and 7 bases separated the two germline ends. This chain's CDR3 is CASSQPGSNQPQHF. As DNA, the CDR3 is TGCGCCAGCAGCCAGCCGGGGAGCAATCAGCCCCAGCATTTT.

The CDR3 protein is CASSFGKGTEAFF. The CDR3 coding sequence is TGTGCCAGCAGCTTTGGTAAGGGGACAGAAGCTTTCTTT. The chain has TRBV5-4 and TRBJ1-1; D is perhaps TRBD1 (6 bases). Germline CDR1 reads SGHNT; CDR2 reads YYREEE (reference sequence). CDR3 length equals 13 residues. Trimming pared 2 bases from V and 8 bases from J, leaving 13 bases between.